Presented here are 9 T cell receptor beta chains from one specimen sequenced in a study of beta chain features in type 1 diabetes. Expressed TCRB transcripts were sequenced, since all the RNA that had been isolated was reverse transcribed. Sequencing used immunoSEQ multiplex PCR; TCRdb keeps in-frame clones, though not all of them. The data contain 300,000 to 400,000 clones, over 8.5% of them singletons. Study-level points and caveats: There was a moderate but significant shortening of TCRB CDR3s in all four CD4+ subsets of Type 1 diabetes patients.

Their antigens are not known. Material: central memory CD4+ T cells from blood. These receptors were taken from a man aged 25-40 years with type 1 diabetes.

This clone was picked up a small number of times. This chain links TRBV15 with TRBJ2-7; maybe TRBD1 (6 bases). V was trimmed by 8 bases and J by 0 bases, leaving 14 bases between them. The CDR3 is 14 amino acids. Germline values: CDR1 LNHNV, CDR2 YYDKDF (reference sequence). The DNA of the CDR3 is TGTGCCACCCGAAAAGAAGGGGGCTCCTACGAGCAGTACTTC. Translated, it gives CATRKEGGSYEQYF.

This clone was seen more than once but under ten times. The DNA of the CDR3 is TGTGCCAGCAGCCGACTAGTGGGACAGGGTGGGAATGAGCAGTTCTTC. Protein product: CASSRLVGQGGNEQFF. This chain joins TRBV7-8 and TRBJ2-1; 9 bases match TRBD1. Germline V gives CDR1 SGHVS, CDR2 FQNEAQ. This CDR3 is 16 amino acids long. The junction had 12 bases not matched to a gene; V was cut back by 5 bases and J by 7 bases.

This clone was seen only a few times. V is TRBV19 and J is TRBJ2-5, with a weak D call TRBD2 (6 bases). Trimming cost V 5 bases and J 5 bases, with 12 bases left between them. CDR1 and CDR2 from the germline V gene are LNHDA and SQIVND (reference sequence). The CDR3 has 13 amino acids. In nucleotides, the CDR3 is TGTGCCAGTAGTCGGCGGGGTGGTGAGACCCAGTACTTC. Protein product: CASSRRGGETQYF. The variable domain in full, completed from reference TRBV19 and TRBJ2-5, reads DGGITQSPKYLFRKEGQNVTLSCEQNLNHDAMYWYRQDPGQGLRLIYYSQIVNDFQKGDIAEGYSVSREKKESFPLTVTSAQKNPTAFYLCASSRRGGETQYFGPGTRLLVL.

This clone was seen more than once but under ten times. The rearrangement links TRBV5-1 to TRBJ2-6, with D hard to call. Germline V gene sequence: CDR1 SGHRS, CDR2 YFSETQ. V gave up 0 bases and J gave up 0 bases, with 7 bases separating them. This CDR3 contains 16 residues. The CDR3 reads CASSLGASSGANVLTF. CDR3 in DNA: TGCGCCAGCAGCTTGGGGGCTAGCTCTGGGGCCAACGTCCTGACTTTC.

This clone appeared a few times. The genes are TRBV9 and TRBJ2-5; D is possibly TRBD2 (6 bases). From germline, CDR1 is SGDLS and CDR2 YYNGEE. The V end was cut by 3 bases, the J end by 9 bases, with 15 bases between. The CDR3 has 13 residues. CDR3 amino acids: CASSATQGEAQYF. CDR3 nucleotide sequence: TGTGCCAGCAGCGCAACCCAAGGGGAGGCCCAGTACTTC. Full variable domain (outside the CDR3, taken from reference TRBV9 and TRBJ2-5): DSGVTQTPKHLITATGQRVTLRCSPRSGDLSVYWYQQSLDQGLQFLIQYYNGEERAKGNILERFSAQQFPDLHSELNLSSLELGDSALYFCASSATQGEAQYFGPGTRLLVL.

V and J are TRBV9 and TRBJ2-2; D perhaps matches TRBD2 (6 bases). There are 17 residues in the CDR3. Germline V gene lookup returns CDR1 SGDLS and CDR2 YYNGEE. The V gene lost 0 bases and the J gene lost 4 bases, with 16 bases spanning the gap. The CDR3 loop is CASSVVWASVSTGELFF. The CDR3 coding sequence is TGTGCCAGCAGCGTAGTGTGGGCTAGCGTAAGCACCGGGGAGCTGTTTTTT.

This sequence joins TRBV6-6 and TRBJ1-5; 7 nucleotides align to TRBD1. The CDR3 extends over 15 amino acids. Germline V lookup: CDR1 MNHNY, CDR2 SVGAGI (reference sequence). The trim removed 5 bases at V and 6 bases at J, leaving 10 bases unmatched. CDR3 loop: CASSGGQLRVQPQHF. CDR3 nucleotide sequence: TGTGCCAGCAGTGGGGGACAGCTCAGGGTTCAGCCCCAGCATTTT.

The genes are TRBV7-9 and TRBJ2-7; D perhaps matches TRBD2 (6 bases). Germline loops: CDR1 SEHNR, CDR2 FQNEAQ (reference sequence). V was cut by 5 bases and J by 5 bases, with 22 bases left in between. The CDR3 runs to 16 residues. CDR3 in DNA: TGTGCCAGCAGCCAAGATTTGACGGGAGCCTTGAACGAGCAGTACTTC. Its protein is CASSQDLTGALNEQYF. The whole variable domain, remainder taken from reference TRBV7-9 and TRBJ2-7, is DTGVSQNPRHKITKRGQNVTFRCDPISEHNRLYWYRQTLGQGPEFLTYFQNEAQLEKSRLLSDRFSAERPKGSFSTLEIQRTEQGDSAMYLCASSQDLTGALNEQYFGPGTRLTVT.

There are a few counts of this clone. The chain uses TRBV29-1 and TRBJ2-5, with D perhaps given as TRBD1 or TRBD2 (5 bases each). The germline V and J ends were trimmed by 7 bases and 1 base, with 10 bases remaining between them. Germline V gene lookup returns CDR1 SQVTM and CDR2 ANQGSEA. The CDR3 has 12 amino acids. The CDR3 DNA sequence: TGCAGCGCAGCCGGGACCCAAGAGACCCAGTACTTC. Translated, it gives CSAAGTQETQYF.